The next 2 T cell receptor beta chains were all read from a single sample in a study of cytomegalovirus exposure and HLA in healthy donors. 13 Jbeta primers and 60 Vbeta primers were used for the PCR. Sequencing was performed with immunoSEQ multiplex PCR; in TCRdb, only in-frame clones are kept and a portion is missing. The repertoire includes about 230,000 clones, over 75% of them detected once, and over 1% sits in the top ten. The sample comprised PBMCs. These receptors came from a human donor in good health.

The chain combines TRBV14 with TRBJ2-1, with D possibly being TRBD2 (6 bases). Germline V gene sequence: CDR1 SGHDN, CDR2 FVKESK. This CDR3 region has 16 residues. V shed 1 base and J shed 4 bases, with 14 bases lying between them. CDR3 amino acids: CASSQVGGELYNEQFF. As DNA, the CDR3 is TGTGCCAGCAGCCAAGTCGGGGGAGAGCTATACAATGAGCAGTTCTTC.

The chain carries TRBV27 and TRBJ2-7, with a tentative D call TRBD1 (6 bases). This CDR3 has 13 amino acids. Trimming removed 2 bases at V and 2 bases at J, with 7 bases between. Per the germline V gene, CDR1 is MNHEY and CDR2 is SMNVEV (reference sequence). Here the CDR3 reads CASSLGGPYEQYF. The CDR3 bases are TGTGCCAGCAGTTTAGGGGGCCCCTACGAGCAGTACTTC.